The 23 T cell receptor beta chains below come from one sample, sequenced in a study of spatial heterogeneity in lung cancer. Stated time point: sample taken at primary tumor resection. TCRdb used MiXCR to reprocess the 5' RACE reads, holding one entry per CDR3 protein. The profile covers approximately 66,000 distinct CDR3 sequences, with about 6.6% appearing a single time and around 15% taken by the ten largest. This specimen was PBMCs, taken at surgery. The source of these receptors is a female donor with early-stage non-small cell lung cancer.

The CDR3 here is CATSGSGIGYQETQYF. The CDR3 bases are TGTGCCACCAGCGGTAGCGGGATTGGGTACCAAGAGACCCAGTACTTC. The V and J genes are TRBV15 and TRBJ2-5; 8 nucleotides agree with TRBD2. Germline lookup yields CDR1 LNHNV and CDR2 YYDKDF (reference sequence). The CDR3 extends over 16 amino acids. V trimming: 5 bases; J trimming: 0 bases; junction bases outside the gene matches: 8.

This clonotype was counted ten times or more. The V gene is TRBV6-5, the J gene TRBJ2-7, with D tentatively TRBD2 (5 bases). V was shortened by 0 bases and J by 6 bases, with 18 bases between the two germline ends. The CDR3 spans 16 residues. Germline assignment: CDR1 MNHEY and CDR2 SVGAGI. CDR3 in DNA: TGTGCCAGCAGTTACTCTCCCCCGCATCTAGCCGGCGAGCAGTACGTC. It is translated as CASSYSPPHLAGEQYV.

In its sample, this clonotype was seen many times. V is TRBV27 and J is TRBJ1-4, with 10 positions matching TRBD1. J was trimmed by 8 bases and V by 2 bases; bases with no gene match: 5. CDR3 length: 15 amino acids. Looked up from germline, CDR1 is MNHEY and CDR2 is SMNVEV (reference sequence). The CDR3 region has the DNA TGTGCCAGCAGTTTAACCCAGACAGGGGGCGAAAAACTGTTTTTT. Encoded protein: CASSLTQTGGEKLFF.

At least ten counts were recorded for this clonotype. The chain uses TRBV5-1 and TRBJ2-7; D not resolved. The V gene's germline CDR1 is SGHRS and CDR2 YFSETQ. The CDR3 consists of 11 residues. Deletions cut 0 bases from V and 6 bases from J, with 4 bases between. The CDR3, as DNA: TGCGCCAGCAGCTTGGAAACCGAGCAGTACTTC. This gives the protein CASSLETEQYF.

This clonotype was seen a few times. This chain joins TRBV6-1 and TRBJ1-1; weak D call: TRBD1 (6 bases). The V and J ends lost 5 bases and 8 bases respectively, with 9 bases between them. Germline loops: CDR1 MNHNS, CDR2 SASEGT. The CDR3 spans 11 residues. The DNA for the CDR3 is TGTGCCAGCAGTCACGGGACAGAAGCTTTCTTT. Protein product: CASSHGTEAFF.

The rearrangement uses TRBV20-1 and TRBJ2-3; tentative D call: TRBD2 (6 bases). V was shortened by 4 bases and J by 4 bases, with 15 bases between the two germline ends. The CDR3 length is 14 residues. Looked up from germline, CDR1 is DFQATT and CDR2 is SNEGSKA (reference sequence). CDR3 sequence (DNA): TGCAGTGCTAAGGGCGGGGCTGAATCAGATACGCAGTATTTT. It is translated as CSAKGGAESDTQYF.

This clonotype occurred a few times. The J gene is TRBJ2-5, the V gene TRBV6-5, with TRBD2 matching 8 bases. Germline V CDR1 and CDR2: MNHEY, SVGAGI. CDR3 length: 15 residues. Unmatched junction bases numbered 7, after V lost 6 bases and J lost 1 base. The CDR3 loop reads CASSWGLVGQETQYF. CDR3 nucleotides: TGTGCCAGCAGCTGGGGACTAGTGGGCCAAGAGACCCAGTACTTC.

Only a few counts were recorded for this clonotype. V usage is TRBV3-1 and J usage is TRBJ1-1, with no clear D. Trimming stripped 4 bases from V and 7 bases from J, with 10 bases between. CDR1 and CDR2 (germline): LGHDT, YNNKEL (reference sequence). The CDR3 spans 12 residues. The chain's CDR3 is CASSPSRGEAFF. The CDR3 nucleotides read TGTGCCAGCAGCCCCTCGCGGGGTGAAGCTTTCTTT.

This clonotype was observed at least ten times. This sequence joins TRBV11-2 and TRBJ2-1, with 13 nucleotides matching TRBD2. CDR3 length: 16 amino acids. Germline-derived CDR1 and CDR2 are SGHAT and FQNNGV. The V and J ends lost 5 bases and 6 bases, in that order; junction bases with no gene match: 7. CDR3 in DNA: TGTGCCAGCAGCCCCCGGACTAGCGGGAGATTCAATGAGCAGTTCTTC. This encodes CASSPRTSGRFNEQFF.

At least ten counts were recorded for this clonotype. The rearrangement uses TRBV20-1 and TRBJ2-3; no clear D gene. The CDR3 is made up of 17 amino acids. The germline gives CDR1 DFQATT, CDR2 SNEGSKA (reference sequence). V shed 3 bases and J shed 2 bases, with 21 bases lying between them. CDR3 nucleotide sequence: TGCAGTGCTAGCTATCCTCTACCGGCAGGCTCCACAGATACGCAGTATTTT. Its translation: CSASYPLPAGSTDTQYF.

This clonotype has at least ten counts. This chain connects TRBV5-1 to TRBJ2-3; the D call may be TRBD1 or TRBD2 (5 bases each). V was clipped by 7 bases and J by 2 bases, with 14 bases between them. The CDR3 consists of 14 residues. The germline CDR1 and CDR2 sequences are SGHRS and YFSETQ. The CDR3 spells CASSAGAYTDTQYF. The CDR3 bases are TGCGCCAGCTCAGCCGGGGCTTACACAGATACGCAGTATTTT. Full variable domain (remainder filled in from reference TRBV5-1 and TRBJ2-3): KAGVTQTPRYLIKTRGQQVTLSCSPISGHRSVSWYQQTPGQGLQFLFEYFSETQRNKGNFPGRFSGRQFSNSRSEMNVSTLELGDSALYLCASSAGAYTDTQYFGPGTRLTVL.

The table lists this clonotype with a few counts. The gene calls are TRBV5-4 and TRBJ1-2; weak D call: TRBD1 (6 bases). The CDR3 sequence is 17 residues long. Germline V lookup: CDR1 SGHNT, CDR2 YYREEE (reference sequence). Deletions cut 5 bases from V and 4 bases from J, with 24 bases between. CDR3 in DNA: TGTGCCAGCAGGCCAGACAGGAGAGGACTATTTAGCTATGGCTACACCTTC. Translated: CASRPDRRGLFSYGYTF.

There are many counts of this clonotype. This chain links TRBV10-2 with TRBJ2-7, with TRBD1 matching over 11 bases. CDR1 and CDR2 from the germline V gene are WSHSY and SAAADI. The CDR3 spans 14 residues. V was pared by 9 bases and J by 0 bases, with 4 bases of the junction left unmatched. CDR3 residues: CASGTGGFSYEQYF. CDR3 nucleotide sequence: TGCGCCAGTGGGACAGGGGGTTTCTCCTACGAGCAGTACTTC.

This clonotype was seen many times. This rearrangement joins TRBV11-2 to TRBJ2-1; D ambiguous. Trimming cost V 0 bases and J 4 bases, with 4 bases left between them. The CDR3 runs 13 residues. The germline gives CDR1 SGHAT, CDR2 FQNNGV. CDR3 bases: TGTGCCAGCAGCTTAGACAGGTACAATGAGCAGTTCTTC. The encoded protein is CASSLDRYNEQFF.

This clonotype has just a few counts. V usage is TRBV28 and J usage is TRBJ1-2; 8 nucleotides align to TRBD1. J gave up 5 bases and V 4 bases, and 6 bases lay outside the gene matches. The CDR3 consists of 14 residues. Per the germline V gene, CDR1 is MDHEN and CDR2 is SYDVKM. The CDR3 sequence: CASSSWTGNYGYTF. As DNA, the CDR3 is TGTGCCAGCAGTTCCTGGACAGGGAATTATGGCTACACCTTC.

In its sample, this clonotype was seen many times. The chain is built from TRBV7-2 and TRBJ1-1; weak D call: TRBD1 (5 bases). The germline CDR1 and CDR2 sequences are SGHTA and FQGNSA. The CDR3 is 16 amino acids. V dropped 0 bases and J dropped 4 bases, with 15 bases sitting between them. The CDR3, as DNA: TGTGCCAGCAGCTTAGCGGGTGGGGGTTCGAGCACTGAAGCTTTCTTT. As protein: CASSLAGGGSSTEAFF.

There are a few counts of this clonotype. This chain joins TRBV28 and TRBJ2-7; 9 nucleotides align to TRBD1. From germline, CDR1 is MDHEN and CDR2 SYDVKM. This CDR3 region has 17 residues. The ends lost 4 bases at V and 5 bases at J; junction bases unmatched: 15. CDR3 coding DNA: TGTGCCAGCAGTTCCGGTTTTGAAACCGGGACAGGGAACGAGCAGTACGTC. Translated: CASSSGFETGTGNEQYV.

The chain couples TRBV7-2 to TRBJ2-5; TRBD1 might be the D (7 bases). V lost 3 bases and J 5 bases, leaving 16 bases between the germline ends. Germline CDR1 reads SGHTA; CDR2 reads FQGNSA. The CDR3 is 15 amino acids. This chain's CDR3 is CASSFAGQRGETQYF. CDR3 bases: TGTGCCAGCAGCTTCGCGGGACAGCGAGGGGAGACCCAGTACTTC. Complete variable domain (other parts from reference TRBV7-2 and TRBJ2-5): GAGVSQSPSNKVTEKGKDVELRCDPISGHTALYWYRQSLGQGLEFLIYFQGNSAPDKSGLPSDRFSAERTGGSVSTLTIQRTQQEDSAVYLCASSFAGQRGETQYFGPGTRLLVL.

This clonotype appeared many times. The rearrangement joins TRBV7-2 to TRBJ2-3; D is undetermined. CDR1 SGHTA and CDR2 FQGNSA come from the germline V gene. V lost 4 bases to trimming and J lost 2 bases, with 10 bases between them. This CDR3 region has 14 residues. The CDR3 reads CASSSDWATDTQYF. The CDR3 DNA reads TGTGCCAGCAGCTCCGACTGGGCCACAGATACGCAGTATTTT.

At least ten counts were recorded for this clonotype. The chain recombines TRBV6-1 with TRBJ1-4; D gene ambiguous. V was cut by 2 bases and J by 5 bases, with 9 bases left in between. Germline V gene lookup returns CDR1 MNHNS and CDR2 SASEGT. The CDR3 is 14 amino acids. The CDR3 coding sequence is TGTGCCAGCAGTGAACGTGGAGGGAATGAAAAACTGTTTTTT. Translated, it gives CASSERGGNEKLFF.

The V call is TRBV7-6, the J call TRBJ1-5, with D maybe TRBD1 (5 bases). V gave up 5 bases and J gave up 0 bases, with 8 bases separating them. In germline, CDR1 is SGHVS, CDR2 FNYEAQ. This CDR3 is built from 14 residues. The CDR3 protein is CASSLDSSNQPQHF. CDR3 coding DNA: TGTGCCAGCAGCCTTGACAGTAGCAATCAGCCCCAGCATTTT.

This clonotype was counted many times. The rearrangement links TRBV2 to TRBJ2-1, with a possible D match to TRBD1 (6 bases). Trimming took 3 bases from V and 6 from J, leaving 12 bases between them. The germline V gene has CDR1 SNHLY and CDR2 FYNNEI. The CDR3 totals 14 residues. In nucleotides, the CDR3 is TGTGCCAGCAGTGAGGACAGTGTGAGCAATGAGCAGTTCTTC. The encoded protein is CASSEDSVSNEQFF.

This clonotype has a handful of counts. This chain connects TRBV6-1 to TRBJ2-7, with a tentative D call TRBD2 (5 bases). The CDR3 covers 15 residues. CDR1 MNHNS and CDR2 SASEGT come from the germline V gene. V was pared by 2 bases and J by 4 bases, with 15 bases between. The CDR3 nucleotides read TGTGCCAGCAGTGAATCCCCCTCCGGGGAATACGAGCAGTACGTC. Its protein product is CASSESPSGEYEQYV.